This TCR beta chain was recovered during a study of cytomegalovirus exposure and HLA in healthy donors. General observations from the study: Earlier analysis looked at TCR beta V segments, and most were productive about 87% or about 30% of the time. Several of the most significant clusters were apparently associated with common viral pathogens in a later analysis. What a later analysis reportedly showed was that an Asian-associated ancestry cluster had fewer N-insertions than the approximately 700-donor mean.

These donors counted as nominally healthy when sampled, but unrecorded immune exposures were likely. As for this clone: Its antigen is not identified.

With 60 Vbeta and 13 Jbeta primers, the PCR was carried out. The data were produced by immunoSEQ multiplex PCR, yet TCRdb's version contains in-frame clones alone and is incomplete. The sample consists of around 170,000 clones, around 80% of them appearing once. From germline, CDR1 is MGHRA and CDR2 YSYEKL. There are 14 residues in the CDR3. V was clipped by 2 bases and J by 7 bases; unmatched bases: 7. The rearrangement uses TRBV4-1 and TRBJ1-2; 7 bases match TRBD1. The sample consisted of PBMCs. The sequence came from a man aged 40-49 years in good health and CMV-seronegative. The DNA for the CDR3 is TGCGCCAGCAGCCAATTTGACAGGGAGGCTGGCTACACCTTC. It codes for CASSQFDREAGYTF.